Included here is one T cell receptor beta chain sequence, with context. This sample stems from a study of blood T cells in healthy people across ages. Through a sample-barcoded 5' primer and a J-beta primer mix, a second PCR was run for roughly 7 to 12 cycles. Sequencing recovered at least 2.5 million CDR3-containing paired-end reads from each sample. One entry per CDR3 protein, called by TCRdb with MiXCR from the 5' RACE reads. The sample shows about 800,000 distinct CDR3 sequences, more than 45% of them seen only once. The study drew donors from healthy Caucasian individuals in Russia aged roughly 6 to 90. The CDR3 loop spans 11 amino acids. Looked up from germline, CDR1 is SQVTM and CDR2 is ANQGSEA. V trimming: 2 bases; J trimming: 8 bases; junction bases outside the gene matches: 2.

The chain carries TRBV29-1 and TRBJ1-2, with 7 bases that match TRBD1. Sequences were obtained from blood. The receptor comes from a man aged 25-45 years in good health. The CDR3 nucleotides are TGCAGCGTTGAACAGGGGGGGGGCTACACCTTC. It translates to CSVEQGGGYTF.